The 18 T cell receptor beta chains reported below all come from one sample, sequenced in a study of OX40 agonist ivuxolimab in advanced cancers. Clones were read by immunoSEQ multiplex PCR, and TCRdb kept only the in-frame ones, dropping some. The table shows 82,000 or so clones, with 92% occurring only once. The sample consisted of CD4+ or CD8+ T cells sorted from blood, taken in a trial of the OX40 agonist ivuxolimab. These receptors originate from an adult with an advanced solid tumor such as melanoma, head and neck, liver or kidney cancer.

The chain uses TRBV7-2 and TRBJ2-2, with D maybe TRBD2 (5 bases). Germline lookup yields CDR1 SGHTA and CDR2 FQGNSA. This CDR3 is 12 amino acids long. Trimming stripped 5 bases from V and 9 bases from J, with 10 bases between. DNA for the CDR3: TGTGCCAGCAGCGGTCTAGCCTGGGAGCTGTTTTTT. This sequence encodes CASSGLAWELFF. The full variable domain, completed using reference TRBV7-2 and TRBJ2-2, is GAGVSQSPSNKVTEKGKDVELRCDPISGHTALYWYRQSLGQGLEFLIYFQGNSAPDKSGLPSDRFSAERTGGSVSTLTIQRTQQEDSAVYLCASSGLAWELFFGEGSRLTVL.

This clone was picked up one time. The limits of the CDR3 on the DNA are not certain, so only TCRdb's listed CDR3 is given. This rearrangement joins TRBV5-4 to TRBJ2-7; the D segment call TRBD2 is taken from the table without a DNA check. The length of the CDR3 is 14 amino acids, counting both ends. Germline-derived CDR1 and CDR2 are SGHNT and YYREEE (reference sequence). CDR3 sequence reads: CASSFGPGANEQYF.

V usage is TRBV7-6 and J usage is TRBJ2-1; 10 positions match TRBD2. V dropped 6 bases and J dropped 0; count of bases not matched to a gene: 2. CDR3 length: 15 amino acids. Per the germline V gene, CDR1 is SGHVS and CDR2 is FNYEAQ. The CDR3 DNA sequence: TGTGCCAGCAGGTCTAGCGGGAGCTCCTACAATGAGCAGTTCTTC. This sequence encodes CASRSSGSSYNEQFF.

CDR3 in amino acids: CASSLPGSGRAGEQYF. The CDR3 DNA is TGTGCCAGCAGCCTACCCGGTAGCGGGAGGGCCGGCGAGCAGTACTTC. The rearrangement uses TRBV5-6 and TRBJ2-7; 11 nucleotides match TRBD2. The CDR3 consists of 16 residues. The V gene end was trimmed by 4 bases and the J gene end by 6 bases; junction bases not matched to a gene: 12. CDR1 is SGHDT, CDR2 YYEEEE, per germline.

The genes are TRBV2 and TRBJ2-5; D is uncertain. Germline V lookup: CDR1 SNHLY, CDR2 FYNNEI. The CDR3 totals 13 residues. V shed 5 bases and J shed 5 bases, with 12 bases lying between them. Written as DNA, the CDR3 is TGTGCCAGCAGTATAATGCTTCGGGAGACCCAGTACTTC. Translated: CASSIMLRETQYF.

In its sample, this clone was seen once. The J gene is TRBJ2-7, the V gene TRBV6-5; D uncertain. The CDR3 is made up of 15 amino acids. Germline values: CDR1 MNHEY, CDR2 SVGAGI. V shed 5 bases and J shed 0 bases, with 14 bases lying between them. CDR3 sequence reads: CASSHPQKSSYEQYF. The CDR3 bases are TGTGCCAGCAGTCACCCCCAGAAGAGCTCCTACGAGCAGTACTTC.

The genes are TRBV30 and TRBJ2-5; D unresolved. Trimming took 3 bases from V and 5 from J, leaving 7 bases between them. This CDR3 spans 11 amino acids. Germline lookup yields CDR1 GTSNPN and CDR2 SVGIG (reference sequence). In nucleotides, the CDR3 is TGTGCCTGGAGCGTAGGGGAGACCCAGTACTTC. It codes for CAWSVGETQYF.

This chain's CDR3 is CASSNQFGSSNQPQHF. CDR3 nucleotides: TGTGCCAGTAGTAACCAGTTTGGGAGTAGCAATCAGCCCCAGCATTTT. This chain uses TRBV19 with TRBJ1-5; D not certain. CDR3 size: 16 residues. The germline V gene has CDR1 LNHDA and CDR2 SQIVND (reference sequence). V dropped 4 bases and J dropped 0 bases, with 13 bases sitting between them.

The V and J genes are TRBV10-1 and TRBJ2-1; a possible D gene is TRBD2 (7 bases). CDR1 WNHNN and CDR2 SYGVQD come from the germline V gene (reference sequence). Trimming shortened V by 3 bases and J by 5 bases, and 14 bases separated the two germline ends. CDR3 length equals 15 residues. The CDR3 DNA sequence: TGCGCCAGCAGTGAAAACGGGGGGCTCGACAATGAGCAGTTCTTC. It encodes CASSENGGLDNEQFF.

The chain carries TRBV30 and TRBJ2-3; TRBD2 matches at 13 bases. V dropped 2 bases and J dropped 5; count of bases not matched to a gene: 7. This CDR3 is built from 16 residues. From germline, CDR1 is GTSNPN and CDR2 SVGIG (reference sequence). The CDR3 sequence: CAWSSGLAGVLDTQYF. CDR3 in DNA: TGTGCCTGGAGTTCAGGACTAGCGGGAGTTCTAGATACGCAGTATTTT. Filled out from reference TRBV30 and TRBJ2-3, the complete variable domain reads SQTIHQWPATLVQPVGSPLSLECTVEGTSNPNLYWYRQAAGRGLQLLFYSVGIGQISSEVPQNLSASRPQDRQFILSSKKLLLSDSGFYLCAWSSGLAGVLDTQYFGPGTRLTVL.

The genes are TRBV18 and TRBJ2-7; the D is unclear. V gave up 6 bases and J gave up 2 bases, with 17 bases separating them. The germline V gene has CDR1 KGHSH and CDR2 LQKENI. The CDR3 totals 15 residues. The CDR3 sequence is CASSLSTSGAYEQYF. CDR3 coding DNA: TGTGCCAGCTCCCTTTCGACATCCGGCGCCTACGAGCAGTACTTC. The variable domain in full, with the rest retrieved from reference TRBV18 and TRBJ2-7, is NAGVMQNPRHLVRRRGQEARLRCSPMKGHSHVYWYRQLPEEGLKFMVYLQKENIIDESGMPKERFSAEFPKEGPSILRIQQVVRGDSAAYFCASSLSTSGAYEQYFGPGTRLTVT.

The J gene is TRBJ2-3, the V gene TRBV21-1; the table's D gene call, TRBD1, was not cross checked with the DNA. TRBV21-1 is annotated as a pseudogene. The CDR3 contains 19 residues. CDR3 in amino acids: CASSKEDRAQGTATDTQYF. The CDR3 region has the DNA TGTGCCAGCAGCAAAGAAGACCGGGCCCAGGGGACCGCCACAGATACGCAGTATTTT.

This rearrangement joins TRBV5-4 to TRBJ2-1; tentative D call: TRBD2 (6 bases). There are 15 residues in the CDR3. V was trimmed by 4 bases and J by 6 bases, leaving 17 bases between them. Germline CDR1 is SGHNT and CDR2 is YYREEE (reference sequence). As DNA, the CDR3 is TGTGCCAGCAGCACCTTTGGGGAGGTCGGCAATGAGCAGTTCTTC. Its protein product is CASSTFGEVGNEQFF. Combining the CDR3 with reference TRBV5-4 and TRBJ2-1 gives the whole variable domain ETGVTQSPTHLIKTRGQQVTLRCSSQSGHNTVSWYQQALGQGPQFIFQYYREEENGRGNFPPRFSGLQFPNYSSELNVNALELDDSALYLCASSTFGEVGNEQFFGPGTRLTVL.

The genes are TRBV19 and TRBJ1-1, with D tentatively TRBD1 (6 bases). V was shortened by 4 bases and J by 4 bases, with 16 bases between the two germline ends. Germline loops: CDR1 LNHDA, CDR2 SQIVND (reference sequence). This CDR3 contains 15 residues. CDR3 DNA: TGTGCCAGTAGTACCGAATCCCGGACAGCCACTGAAGCTTTCTTT. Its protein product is CASSTESRTATEAFF. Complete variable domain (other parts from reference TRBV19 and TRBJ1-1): DGGITQSPKYLFRKEGQNVTLSCEQNLNHDAMYWYRQDPGQGLRLIYYSQIVNDFQKGDIAEGYSVSREKKESFPLTVTSAQKNPTAFYLCASSTESRTATEAFFGQGTRLTVV.

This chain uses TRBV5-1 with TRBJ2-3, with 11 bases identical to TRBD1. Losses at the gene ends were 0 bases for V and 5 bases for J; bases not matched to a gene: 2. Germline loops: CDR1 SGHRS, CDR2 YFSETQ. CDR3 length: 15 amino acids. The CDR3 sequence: CASSLGDRGKDTQYF. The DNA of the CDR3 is TGCGCCAGCAGCTTGGGGGACAGGGGGAAAGATACGCAGTATTTT.

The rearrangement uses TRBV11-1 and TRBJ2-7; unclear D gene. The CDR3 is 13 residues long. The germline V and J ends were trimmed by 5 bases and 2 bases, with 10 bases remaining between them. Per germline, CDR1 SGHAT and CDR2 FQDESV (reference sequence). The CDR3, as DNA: TGTGCCAGCAGCCGAGACCCAGCCTACGAGCAGTACTTC. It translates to CASSRDPAYEQYF.

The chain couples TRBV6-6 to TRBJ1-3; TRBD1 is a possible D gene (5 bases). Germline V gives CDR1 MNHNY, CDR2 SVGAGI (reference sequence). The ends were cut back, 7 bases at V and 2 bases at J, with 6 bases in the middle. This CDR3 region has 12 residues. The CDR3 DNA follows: TGTGCCAGCACGACAGCTGGAAACACCATATATTTT. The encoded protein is CASTTAGNTIYF.

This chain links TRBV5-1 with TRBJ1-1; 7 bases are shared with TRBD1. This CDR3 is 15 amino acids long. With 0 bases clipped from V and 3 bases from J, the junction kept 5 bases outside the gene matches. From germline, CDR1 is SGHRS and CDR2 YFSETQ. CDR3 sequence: CASSLGGTADTEAFF. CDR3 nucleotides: TGCGCCAGCAGCTTGGGTGGGACAGCTGACACTGAAGCTTTCTTT.